The next 27 T cell receptor beta chains were all read from a single sample in a study of OX40 agonist ivuxolimab in advanced cancers. Repertoires were generated with immunoSEQ multiplex PCR, while TCRdb's copy carries only in-frame clones and drops some. Of approximately 10,000 clones in the sample, around nine tenths were seen once. The starting material was CD4+ or CD8+ T cells sorted from blood, obtained in a trial of the OX40 agonist ivuxolimab. The receptors here all came from an adult with an advanced solid tumor such as melanoma, head and neck, liver or kidney cancer.

The J gene is TRBJ2-3, the V gene TRBV5-4; no clear D. Germline V CDR1 and CDR2: SGHNT, YYREEE (reference sequence). Trimming stripped 4 bases from V and 2 bases from J, with 2 bases between. The CDR3 is 11 residues long. The CDR3 DNA sequence: TGTGCCAGCAGCCTCACAGATACGCAGTATTTT. Translated: CASSLTDTQYF.

This clone was seen once. This rearrangement joins TRBV4-1 to TRBJ2-7; 12 bases are a match to TRBD2. Germline V gene sequence: CDR1 MGHRA, CDR2 YSYEKL. With 1 base clipped from V and 7 bases from J, the junction kept 5 bases outside the gene matches. This CDR3 comprises 15 residues. CDR3: CASSQGTSGAGEQYF. CDR3 bases: TGCGCCAGCAGCCAAGGGACTAGCGGGGCAGGTGAGCAGTACTTC.

Only a few counts were recorded for this clone. Additional DNA sequences in this sample encode the identical CDR3. This chain uses TRBV5-6 with TRBJ1-3, with no clear D. The CDR3 consists of 15 residues. Deletions cut 0 bases from V and 2 bases from J, with 9 bases between. Germline V CDR1 and CDR2: SGHDT, YYEEEE. The CDR3 DNA reads as TGTGCCAGCAGCTTGGAAGGGATCGCTGGAAACACCATATATTTT. Translating gives CASSLEGIAGNTIYF.

This clone showed up just once. V usage is TRBV7-6 and J usage is TRBJ2-7, with 8 positions matching TRBD1. J lost 6 bases, V lost 5 bases, and 9 bases had no gene match. The CDR3 has 14 amino acids. Looked up from germline, CDR1 is SGHVS and CDR2 is FNYEAQ. CDR3 loop: CASSIGQGRGEQYF. CDR3 DNA sequence: TGTGCCAGCAGCATCGGACAGGGTAGAGGCGAGCAGTACTTC. Full variable domain (rest looked up from reference TRBV7-6 and TRBJ2-7): GAGVSQSPRYKVTKRGQDVALRCDPISGHVSLYWYRQALGQGPEFLTYFNYEAQQDKSGLPNDRFSAERPEGSISTLTIQRTEQRDSAMYRCASSIGQGRGEQYFGPGTRLTVT.

The chain combines TRBV6-5 with TRBJ2-4; tentative D call: TRBD1 (6 bases). Germline lookup yields CDR1 MNHEY and CDR2 SVGAGI. The CDR3 has 13 amino acids. V lost 0 bases to trimming and J lost 13 bases, with 13 bases between them. The CDR3 loop reads CASSYSLQGSQYF. The CDR3 coding sequence is TGTGCCAGCAGTTACTCATTACAGGGAAGCCAGTACTTC.

The chain uses TRBV13 and TRBJ2-1; 10 bases fit TRBD2. Germline assignment: CDR1 PRHDT and CDR2 FYEKMQ (reference sequence). V dropped 8 bases and J dropped 3; count of bases not matched to a gene: 4. The CDR3 totals 14 residues. DNA for the CDR3: TGTGCCAGCTCCTCTAGCGGGGGCTACAATGAGCAGTTCTTC. Protein product: CASSSSGGYNEQFF.

In its sample, this clone was seen once. This chain connects TRBV2 to TRBJ2-3; TRBD1 or TRBD2 may be the D gene (5 bases each). The CDR3 has 15 amino acids. Germline lookup yields CDR1 SNHLY and CDR2 FYNNEI. The ends were cut back, 4 bases at V and 2 bases at J, with 13 bases in the middle. Here the CDR3 DNA reads TGTGCCAGCAGTGGAGGGCAGGGATCCACAGATACGCAGTATTTT. Protein product: CASSGGQGSTDTQYF.

On this clone: Additional DNA sequences in this sample encode the identical CDR3. This sequence joins TRBV13 and TRBJ1-2; a possible D gene is TRBD1 (6 bases). Trimming left V 0 bases short and J 7 bases short, with 12 bases between. Germline V gene lookup returns CDR1 PRHDT and CDR2 FYEKMQ (reference sequence). The CDR3 length is 14 residues. The CDR3 loop reads CASSLGRRGGGYTF. The CDR3 DNA reads as TGTGCCAGCAGCTTAGGCCGAAGGGGGGGTGGCTACACCTTC.

Here the CDR3 DNA reads TGCGCCAGCAGCTCACCAGGGGGCCTGAACACTGAAGCTTTCTTT. Translated: CASSSPGGLNTEAFF. The gene calls are TRBV5-1 and TRBJ1-1; 8 nucleotides agree with TRBD1. Germline CDR1 and CDR2: SGHRS and YFSETQ. V lost 3 bases, J lost 0 bases, and 4 bases stayed unmatched. CDR3 length equals 15 residues.

This rearrangement joins TRBV6-5 to TRBJ2-5; TRBD2 might be the D (6 bases). This CDR3 is built from 16 residues. CDR1 is MNHEY, CDR2 SVGAGI, per germline. V dropped 4 bases and J dropped 5 bases, with 20 bases sitting between them. The DNA of the CDR3 is TGTGCCAGCAGTTCCTCGAGGAGCGGGCGCCGGGAGACCCAGTACTTC. This encodes CASSSSRSGRRETQYF.

This clone was found once. The rearrangement joins TRBV19 to TRBJ2-7; TRBD1 aligns across 10 bases. V shed 5 bases, J shed 9 bases, and the junction held 10 bases outside the gene matches. This CDR3 region has 14 residues. From germline, CDR1 is LNHDA and CDR2 SQIVND (reference sequence). DNA of the CDR3: TGTGCCAGTAGTGTCGACGGGGGACAGGGGTCGCAGTACTTC. Residues: CASSVDGGQGSQYF.

The gene calls are TRBV5-4 and TRBJ1-2; 11 bases fit TRBD1. The junction had 6 bases not matched to a gene; V was cut back by 0 bases and J by 8 bases. The CDR3 spans 15 residues. CDR1 and CDR2 (germline): SGHNT, YYREEE (reference sequence). CDR3 DNA sequence: TGTGCCAGCAGCTTGGATGGACAGGGGGCCTGGGGCTACACCTTC. It codes for CASSLDGQGAWGYTF. Supplemented by reference TRBV5-4 and TRBJ1-2, the full variable domain reads ETGVTQSPTHLIKTRGQQVTLRCSSQSGHNTVSWYQQALGQGPQFIFQYYREEENGRGNFPPRFSGLQFPNYSSELNVNALELDDSALYLCASSLDGQGAWGYTFGSGTRLTVV.

V is TRBV2 and J is TRBJ1-5; 7 bases are shared with TRBD1. Germline V lookup: CDR1 SNHLY, CDR2 FYNNEI. The CDR3 runs to 15 residues. Trimming cost V 7 bases and J 3 bases; bases outside gene matches: 9. DNA of the CDR3: TGTGCCAGCACCAAGGAGGGGGCTATCAATCAGCCCCAGCATTTT. It is translated as CASTKEGAINQPQHF. The whole variable domain, filled in from reference TRBV2 and TRBJ1-5, reads EPEVTQTPSHQVTQMGQEVILRCVPISNHLYFYWYRQILGQKVEFLVSFYNNEISEKSEIFDDQFSVERPDGSNFTLKIRSTKLEDSAMYFCASTKEGAINQPQHFGDGTRLSIL.

The chain has TRBV2 and TRBJ2-7; 10 bases are a match to TRBD2. Germline trimming cut 9 bases from V and 2 bases from J; bases unmatched to any gene: 4. From germline, CDR1 is SNHLY and CDR2 FYNNEI. This CDR3 has 13 residues. The CDR3 sequence: CASQSGGAYEQYF. The CDR3 DNA sequence: TGTGCCAGTCAAAGCGGGGGGGCCTACGAGCAGTACTTC.

CDR3 region: CASSQQATDNQPQHF. CDR3 bases: TGTGCCAGCAGTCAACAGGCGACCGATAATCAGCCCCAGCATTTT. The chain combines TRBV6-5 with TRBJ1-5; tentative D call: TRBD1 (5 bases). V lost 5 bases and J lost 4, with 15 bases in between. Per the germline V gene, CDR1 is MNHEY and CDR2 is SVGAGI. The CDR3 sequence is 15 residues long.

The chain employs TRBV4-1 and TRBJ2-3; 8 nucleotides match TRBD1. The V segment lost 3 bases and the J segment 0 bases; nucleotides outside the gene matches: 5. Germline V CDR1 and CDR2: MGHRA, YSYEKL. This CDR3 is built from 16 residues. The CDR3 here is CASSHPTGASTDTQYF. The CDR3 region has the DNA TGCGCCAGCAGCCACCCGACAGGGGCTAGCACAGATACGCAGTATTTT.

The chain couples TRBV10-1 to TRBJ2-7, with D perhaps matching TRBD2 (5 bases). The germline CDR1 and CDR2 sequences are WNHNN and SYGVQD (reference sequence). V lost 3 bases and J lost 4, with 10 bases in between. This CDR3 contains 13 residues. CDR3 sequence reads: CASSDYGEYEQYF. Written as DNA, the CDR3 is TGCGCCAGCAGTGACTACGGGGAATACGAGCAGTACTTC.

The chain is built from TRBV18 and TRBJ2-7; maybe TRBD2 (6 bases). Trimming cost V 3 bases and J 6 bases, with 12 bases left between them. This CDR3 contains 13 residues. CDR1 and CDR2 (germline): KGHSH, LQKENI. The CDR3 loop is CASSPRLETEQYF. Written as DNA, the CDR3 is TGTGCCAGCTCACCCCGACTAGAAACCGAGCAGTACTTC.

The gene calls are TRBV7-2 and TRBJ2-5; D is possibly TRBD2 (5 bases). V was trimmed by 3 bases and J by 2 bases, leaving 7 bases between them. The V gene's germline CDR1 is SGHTA and CDR2 FQGNSA. The CDR3 spans 13 residues. CDR3 residues: CASSLWEQETQYF. The CDR3 coding sequence is TGTGCCAGCAGCTTGTGGGAGCAAGAGACCCAGTACTTC.

The CDR3 loop reads CASNSGSSYEQYF. CDR3 nucleotide sequence: TGTGCCAGTAATAGCGGGAGCTCCTACGAGCAGTACTTC. The chain couples TRBV19 to TRBJ2-7, with 9 positions matching TRBD2. The germline V gene has CDR1 LNHDA and CDR2 SQIVND (reference sequence). V shed 7 bases and J 0 bases; nucleotides not matched to a gene: 1. The CDR3 length is 13 residues.

This clone was detected once. This chain links TRBV7-2 with TRBJ1-5, with TRBD1 matching 7 bases. J lost 7 bases, V lost 2 bases, and 2 bases had no gene match. The CDR3 spans 13 residues. Germline lookup yields CDR1 SGHTA and CDR2 FQGNSA. Here the CDR3 reads CASSLQGGQPQHF. In nucleotides, the CDR3 is TGTGCCAGCAGCTTACAGGGGGGCCAGCCCCAGCATTTT.

This rearrangement joins TRBV4-1 to TRBJ2-2; 7 positions agree with TRBD2. The V and J ends lost 0 bases and 6 bases, in that order; junction bases with no gene match: 4. Germline loops: CDR1 MGHRA, CDR2 YSYEKL. The CDR3 extends over 15 amino acids. Here the CDR3 reads CASSQEGGYAGELFF. The CDR3 DNA follows: TGCGCCAGCAGCCAAGAGGGGGGGTATGCCGGGGAGCTGTTTTTT.

The V and J genes are TRBV7-2 and TRBJ2-2; D remains ambiguous. The germline V gene encodes CDR1 SGHTA and CDR2 FQGNSA. Trimming pared 3 bases from V and 7 bases from J, leaving 9 bases between. The CDR3 has 13 amino acids. This chain's CDR3 is CASSFSSIGELFF. In nucleotides, the CDR3 is TGTGCCAGCAGCTTTAGCTCAATCGGGGAGCTGTTTTTT.

The chain is built from TRBV9 and TRBJ2-3; 10 bases are a match to TRBD2. The V segment lost 4 bases and the J segment 8 bases; nucleotides outside the gene matches: 13. This CDR3 region has 16 residues. CDR1 and CDR2 (germline): SGDLS, YYNGEE. The CDR3 coding sequence is TGTGCCAGCAGCCCCTCCTGGGAGCGGGGGGGCAGTACGCAGTATTTT. As protein: CASSPSWERGGSTQYF.

The sample holds one count of this clone. This chain uses TRBV9 with TRBJ2-5; D may be TRBD2 (7 bases). The V end lost 0 bases, the J end lost 1 base, and 10 bases lay between the germline ends. The germline gives CDR1 SGDLS, CDR2 YYNGEE. This CDR3 has 15 amino acids. CDR3 amino acids: CASSVGGGAQETQYF. As DNA, the CDR3 is TGTGCCAGCAGCGTAGGAGGGGGGGCCCAAGAGACCCAGTACTTC.

This chain links TRBV9 with TRBJ2-5; TRBD1 aligns across 7 bases. V trimming: 0 bases; J trimming: 0 bases; junction bases outside the gene matches: 8. This CDR3 has 17 amino acids. Germline CDR1 is SGDLS and CDR2 is YYNGEE. CDR3: CASSVEGGGIYQETQYF. The CDR3 DNA reads TGTGCCAGCAGCGTAGAAGGGGGCGGAATCTACCAAGAGACCCAGTACTTC.

The chain recombines TRBV19 with TRBJ1-2; D possibly corresponds to TRBD1 (5 bases). CDR3 length: 15 amino acids. V lost 3 bases and J lost 5, with 16 bases in between. Germline values: CDR1 LNHDA, CDR2 SQIVND (reference sequence). CDR3 protein: CASSIAGDQKYGYTF. As DNA, the CDR3 is TGTGCCAGTAGTATTGCGGGGGACCAGAAATATGGCTACACCTTC. The full variable domain, with the rest looked up from reference TRBV19 and TRBJ1-2, is DGGITQSPKYLFRKEGQNVTLSCEQNLNHDAMYWYRQDPGQGLRLIYYSQIVNDFQKGDIAEGYSVSREKKESFPLTVTSAQKNPTAFYLCASSIAGDQKYGYTFGSGTRLTVV.